This TCR beta chain appears in the sequencing data of a study of blood T cells in healthy people across ages. General study findings and limits: Getting older went along with TCR beta diversity per million T cells dropping roughly linearly. Changes in expanded clonotypes were possibly confounded, as the CMV status of donors was unknown.

CDR3 length equals 14 residues. Trimming shortened V by 10 bases and J by 6 bases, and 19 bases separated the two germline ends. CDR1 is MNHEY, CDR2 SVGEGT, per germline. Together with a sample-barcoded 5' primer, a J-beta primer mix was included in a second PCR lasting about 7 to 11 cycles. Each cDNA molecule carried a tag from a template-switch adaptor that contained 12 random nucleotides. TCRdb re-called the 5' RACE reads with MiXCR, one entry per CDR3 protein. Of approximately 810,000 distinct CDR3 sequences listed, about 37% are singletons. Remarks on this clonotype: The antigen remains undetermined.

The receptor was isolated from a man aged 18 to 35 in good health. Sequenced: blood. The genes are TRBV6-2 or TRBV6-3 and TRBJ1-5, with unresolved D. CDR3 nucleotide sequence: TGTGCCACCCGGGGAGCTGAGCCGTCTCAGCCCCAGCATTTT. This codes for CATRGAEPSQPQHF.